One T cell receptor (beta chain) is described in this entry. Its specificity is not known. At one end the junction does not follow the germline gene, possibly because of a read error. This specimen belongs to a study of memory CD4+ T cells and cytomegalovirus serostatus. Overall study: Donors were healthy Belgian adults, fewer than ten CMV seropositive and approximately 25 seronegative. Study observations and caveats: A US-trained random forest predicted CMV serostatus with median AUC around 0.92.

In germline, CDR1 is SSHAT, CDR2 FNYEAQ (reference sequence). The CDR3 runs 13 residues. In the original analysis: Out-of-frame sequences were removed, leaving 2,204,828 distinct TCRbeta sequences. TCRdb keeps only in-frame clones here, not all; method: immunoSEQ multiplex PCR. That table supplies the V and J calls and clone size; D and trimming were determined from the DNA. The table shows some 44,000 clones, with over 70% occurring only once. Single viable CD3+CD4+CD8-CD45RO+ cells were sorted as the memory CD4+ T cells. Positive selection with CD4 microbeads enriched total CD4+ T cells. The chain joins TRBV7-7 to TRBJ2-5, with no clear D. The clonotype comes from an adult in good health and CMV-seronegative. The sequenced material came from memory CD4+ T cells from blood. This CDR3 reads CASSSLPQETQYF. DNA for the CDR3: TGTGCTAGCAGCTCGCTACCGCAAGAGACCCAGTACTTC.